One and the same sample provided the 15 T cell receptor beta chains below, sequenced in a study of T cell repertoires in cytomegalovirus infection. A single record per CDR3 protein comes from TCRdb applying MiXCR to the reads. Of about 770,000 distinct CDR3 sequences in the sample, almost 30% were seen once. Their antigens remain unidentified. The sequencing used cultured CD8+ T cells from PBMCs, collected from culture after CMV antigen stimulation. These receptors all stem from a human donor in good health (CMV status not recorded). Some clones in this sample may be carry-over from other donors' samples.

A few counts support this clonotype. The chain has TRBV4-1 and TRBJ2-5; 9 bases are shared with TRBD1. CDR3 length equals 15 residues. CDR1 is MGHRA, CDR2 YSYEKL, per germline. The J segment lost 5 bases and the V segment lost 3 bases, leaving 7 bases of the junction unmatched. This CDR3 is CASSQGGTGIETQYF. In DNA form, the CDR3 reads TGCGCCAGCAGCCAGGGGGGGACAGGGATCGAGACCCAGTACTTC.

This clonotype occurred many times. V and J are TRBV7-2 and TRBJ2-5, with D maybe TRBD2 (6 bases). The CDR3 covers 15 residues. Trimming removed 0 bases at V and 2 bases at J, with 10 bases between. Germline assignment: CDR1 SGHTA and CDR2 FQGNSA. The CDR3 sequence is CASSLAGGIQETQYF. In nucleotides, the CDR3 is TGTGCCAGCAGCTTAGCCGGGGGAATTCAAGAGACCCAGTACTTC.

The chain uses TRBV27 and TRBJ1-1, with D possibly being TRBD1 (6 bases). Germline CDR1 MNHEY, CDR2 SMNVEV (reference sequence). The V end lost 5 bases, the J end lost 1 base, and 11 bases lay between the germline ends. This CDR3 comprises 14 residues. CDR3 in DNA: TGTGCCAGCAGTATAATGACAGGGAACACTGAAGCTTTCTTT. Translated, it gives CASSIMTGNTEAFF.

Worth noting for this clonotype: Since a much larger clone is just one base distant, this may be a read error. The V gene is TRBV7-2, the J gene TRBJ2-5; tentative D call: TRBD2 (6 bases). With 2 bases removed from V and 2 bases from J, the gap between germline ends came to 21 bases. Germline loops: CDR1 SGHTA, CDR2 FQGNSA. This CDR3 has 18 residues. CDR3 sequence (DNA): TGTGCCAGCAGCTTAAACTTCCAACGGAGGGGCGCGCAAGAGACCCAGTACTTC. Protein sequence: CASSLNFQRRGAQETQYF.

Many counts were recorded for this clonotype. The chain employs TRBV4-1 and TRBJ2-3; TRBD1 aligns across 9 bases. The CDR3 covers 16 residues. Germline lookup yields CDR1 MGHRA and CDR2 YSYEKL. J gave up 8 bases and V 3 bases, and 12 bases lay outside the gene matches. The CDR3 sequence: CASSQRDREGPVTQYF. In DNA form, the CDR3 reads TGCGCCAGCAGCCAGAGGGACAGGGAGGGACCTGTTACGCAGTATTTT.

This chain uses TRBV24-1 with TRBJ1-1; 9 bases fit TRBD1. This CDR3 spans 18 amino acids. CDR1 and CDR2 (germline): KGHDR, SFDVKD. Trimming cost V 5 bases and J 1 base; bases outside gene matches: 13. CDR3 protein: CATSATPWDRETNTEAFF. Written as DNA, the CDR3 is TGTGCCACCAGTGCTACTCCCTGGGACAGGGAGACGAACACTGAAGCTTTCTTT.

This clonotype occurred many times. The V gene is TRBV7-3, the J gene TRBJ2-2; D may correspond to TRBD1 or TRBD2 (5 bases each). The V end lost 0 bases, the J end lost 0 bases, and 11 bases lay between the germline ends. Germline-derived CDR1 and CDR2 are SGHTA and FQGTGA. There are 17 residues in the CDR3. Here the CDR3 reads CASSLTPGRANTGELFF. CDR3 nucleotide sequence: TGTGCCAGCAGCTTAACGCCAGGGCGGGCGAACACCGGGGAGCTGTTTTTT.

Only a few counts were recorded for this clonotype. The chain has TRBV6-6 and TRBJ2-1; no firm D call. V gave up 7 bases and J gave up 10 bases, with 11 bases separating them. This CDR3 is built from 11 residues. Germline-derived CDR1 and CDR2 are MNHNY and SVGAGI (reference sequence). CDR3 sequence: CASTVGAEQFF. The CDR3 DNA is TGTGCCAGCACCGTGGGCGCCGAGCAGTTCTTC.

The chain carries TRBV12-5 and TRBJ2-7; tentatively, D is TRBD1 (6 bases). V lost 0 bases to trimming and J lost 2 bases, with 14 bases between them. Germline values: CDR1 LGHNT, CDR2 FRNRAP. The CDR3 runs to 16 residues. Written as DNA, the CDR3 is TGTGCTAGTGGTTTGGTAGTGACAGGTGATACCTACGAGCAGTACTTC. Translation: CASGLVVTGDTYEQYF.

At least ten counts were recorded for this clonotype. The V and J genes are TRBV6-5 and TRBJ1-6; TRBD1 is a possible D gene (5 bases). V was trimmed by 6 bases and J by 9 bases, leaving 27 bases between them. Germline V gives CDR1 MNHEY, CDR2 SVGAGI. The CDR3 has 18 residues. CDR3 DNA: TGTGCCAGCAGCCACGGGGTTTGGGGGGTCGTAGAAGGTTCACCCCTCCACTTT. Translated: CASSHGVWGVVEGSPLHF.

This rearrangement joins TRBV4-3 to TRBJ1-5; D is unresolved. Looked up from germline, CDR1 is LGHNA and CDR2 is YSLEER. The CDR3 is 15 amino acids. Trimming cost V 1 base and J 6 bases, with 13 bases left between them. CDR3 sequence reads: CASSQVLGSGQPQHF. DNA for the CDR3: TGCGCCAGCAGCCAAGTGTTGGGTTCCGGTCAGCCCCAGCATTTT.

This clonotype was seen repeatedly, ten times or more. The chain employs TRBV7-8 and TRBJ2-1; D is uncertain. Germline CDR1 is SGHVS and CDR2 is FQNEAQ. V gave up 5 bases and J gave up 6 bases, with 8 bases separating them. There are 12 residues in the CDR3. The CDR3 is CASSPKVNEQFF. CDR3 nucleotide sequence: TGTGCCAGCAGCCCTAAGGTCAATGAGCAGTTCTTC. The entire variable domain, with the rest obtained from reference TRBV7-8 and TRBJ2-1, is as follows: GAGVSQSPRYKVAKRGQDVALRCDPISGHVSLFWYQQALGQGPEFLTYFQNEAQLDKSGLPSDRFFAERPEGSVSTLKIQRTQQEDSAVYLCASSPKVNEQFFGPGTRLTVL.

This clonotype has a count of ten or more. The chain combines TRBV7-6 with TRBJ2-2; D remains unclear. From germline, CDR1 is SGHVS and CDR2 FNYEAQ. The length of the CDR3 is 12 residues. Trimming pared 6 bases from V and 3 bases from J, leaving 5 bases between. The CDR3 reads CASRPDTGELFF. DNA of the CDR3: TGTGCCAGCAGACCAGACACCGGGGAGCTGTTTTTT.

The V and J genes are TRBV2 and TRBJ2-5, with 10 bases lining up with TRBD2. This CDR3 is 16 amino acids long. Germline CDR1 and CDR2: SNHLY and FYNNEI. V was clipped by 7 bases and J by 3 bases; unmatched bases: 11. The CDR3 loop reads CASIRERLAGEETQYF. CDR3 DNA: TGTGCCAGCATACGAGAGCGGCTAGCGGGGGAAGAGACCCAGTACTTC.

This clonotype has just a few counts. The chain uses TRBV7-6 and TRBJ2-3, with TRBD2 as a possible D gene (5 bases). Per the germline V gene, CDR1 is SGHVS and CDR2 is FNYEAQ. V lost 4 bases and J 6 bases, leaving 14 bases between the germline ends. This CDR3 comprises 14 residues. This CDR3 reads CASSSGLSKDTQYF. CDR3 DNA: TGTGCCAGCAGCTCCGGACTTAGCAAGGATACGCAGTATTTT. The entire variable domain, with the rest obtained from reference TRBV7-6 and TRBJ2-3, is as follows: GAGVSQSPRYKVTKRGQDVALRCDPISGHVSLYWYRQALGQGPEFLTYFNYEAQQDKSGLPNDRFSAERPEGSISTLTIQRTEQRDSAMYRCASSSGLSKDTQYFGPGTRLTVL.